The 9 T cell receptor beta chains listed next were all sequenced from one sample in a study of early T cells in non-severe SARS-CoV-2 infection. One entry per CDR3 protein, called by TCRdb with MiXCR from the 5' RACE reads. The sample has tens of thousands of distinct CDR3 sequences, approximately 6% seen once. Sequencing input: whole blood. These receptors were collected from an adult who was a healthcare worker with PCR-confirmed SARS-CoV-2 infection or an uninfected control (not recorded which).

The chain recombines TRBV5-1 with TRBJ2-1; TRBD2 agrees at 9 bases. J was trimmed by 6 bases and V by 0 bases; bases with no gene match: 7. Germline CDR1 SGHRS, CDR2 YFSETQ. There are 16 residues in the CDR3. The CDR3 sequence is CASSLVAGAGTNEQFF. The DNA of the CDR3 is TGCGCCAGCAGCTTGGTAGCGGGGGCCGGGACCAATGAGCAGTTCTTC.

The chain joins TRBV4-1 to TRBJ1-4; 12 nucleotides line up with TRBD1. Germline V gives CDR1 MGHRA, CDR2 YSYEKL. The trim removed 4 bases at V and 3 bases at J, leaving 9 bases unmatched. The CDR3 loop spans 18 amino acids. DNA for the CDR3: TGCGCCAGCAGCCCGACGGGACAGGGGGCATTTTCTAATGAAAAACTGTTTTTT. It yields the protein CASSPTGQGAFSNEKLFF.

This clonotype was recorded many times. The rearrangement links TRBV5-6 to TRBJ2-7, with D possibly TRBD2 on 6 matching bases. V lost 4 bases, J lost 2 bases, and 16 bases lay in between. CDR1 is SGHDT and CDR2 is YYEEEE in the germline V gene. The CDR3 has 15 amino acids. This CDR3 is CASSPAGGKPYEQYF. CDR3 sequence (DNA): TGTGCCAGCAGCCCCGCCGGAGGGAAACCCTACGAGCAGTACTTC.

This clonotype appeared many times. The chain is built from TRBV2 and TRBJ1-6; D is unresolved. Germline V gives CDR1 SNHLY, CDR2 FYNNEI. V was pared by 4 bases and J by 4 bases, with 8 bases between. The CDR3 totals 14 residues. CDR3 DNA: TGTGCCAGCAGTGGAAGGAATTATAATTCACCCCTCCACTTT. Translation gives CASSGRNYNSPLHF.

This clonotype came up many times. The V and J genes are TRBV20-1 and TRBJ2-5; 9 nucleotides line up with TRBD2. Germline V gene data show CDR1 as DFQATT and CDR2 as SNEGSKA (reference sequence). After removal of 2 bases from V and 5 bases from J, the junction contained 6 bases not matched to a gene. The CDR3 totals 14 residues. The CDR3 nucleotides read TGCAGTGCTAGACTAGCGGGGATCCGGGAGACCCAGTACTTC. It yields the protein CSARLAGIRETQYF.

This clonotype came up many times. The J gene is TRBJ2-1, the V gene TRBV11-2; no definite D call. CDR3 size: 13 residues. V gave up 5 bases and J gave up 3 bases, with 8 bases separating them. From germline, CDR1 is SGHAT and CDR2 FQNNGV. The CDR3 here is CASSLGLYNEQFF. The CDR3 coding sequence is TGTGCCAGCAGCCTCGGGCTCTACAATGAGCAGTTCTTC.

This clonotype has ten or more counts. The V gene is TRBV24-1, the J gene TRBJ2-7, with D perhaps matching TRBD1 (5 bases). Trimming removed 4 bases from V and 4 bases from J, with 13 bases in between. CDR1 and CDR2 (germline): KGHDR, SFDVKD. This CDR3 is built from 14 residues. The CDR3, as DNA: TGTGCCACCAGTGACCCCAGTGCAGGGTACGAGCAGTACTTC. Translating it yields CATSDPSAGYEQYF.

This clonotype was detected ten times or more. The V call is TRBV20-1, the J call TRBJ2-1; D is perhaps TRBD2 (6 bases). The V gene lost 4 bases and the J gene lost 0 bases, with 10 bases spanning the gap. The CDR3 runs 14 residues. Germline CDR1 reads DFQATT; CDR2 reads SNEGSKA (reference sequence). CDR3 residues: CSAIAEVSYNEQFF. The CDR3 DNA reads TGCAGTGCTATAGCGGAGGTCTCCTACAATGAGCAGTTCTTC.

Comments on this clonotype: This may be a read error, as it is one base from a much larger clone. The chain is built from TRBV5-5 and TRBJ2-7; D gene ambiguous. The V end lost 2 bases, the J end lost 0 bases, and 9 bases lay between the germline ends. CDR1 and CDR2 from the germline V gene are SGHKS and YYEKEE (reference sequence). CDR3 length: 14 residues. The chain's CDR3 is CASSLDLLSYEQYF. DNA for the CDR3: TGTGCCAGCAGCTTAGATCTCCTCTCCTACGAGCAGTACTTC.